The sequence of this T cell receptor (beta chain) was determined in a study of cytomegalovirus exposure and HLA in healthy donors (dated by TCRdb to 2017 to 2019). Some background on the complete study: According to a later analysis, the roughly 120 validation repertoires were produced on the same platform as the 680 or so repertoires of the first cohort. To predict cytomegalovirus infection status, the study combined high-throughput TCR immunosequencing, statistical association of individual TCRs with disease status, and machine learning. A separate validation cohort of some 130 different subjects was used in addition to the 666-subject first cohort. The study was designed to test whether signatures of past pathogen exposure could be identified by cataloging public T cell receptors. Results and caveats for the whole study, not just this receptor: Most TCR sequences were seen in very few donors, while some public TCRs were found in many individuals. In both the original and validation cohorts, the classifier was reported to diagnose cytomegalovirus status with high specificity and sensitivity. The authors suggested that the approach could potentially be generalized to other disease states and immunological phenotypes. A later analysis had no HLA typing for the validation cohort, so co-occurrence there was scored across all 120 or so repertoires. Of the cluster scores, roughly 95% were above 0 in a later analysis, which found that TCRs clustered in the first cohort also tended to co-occur in the approximately 120 validation repertoires. Three of the identified cytomegalovirus-associated TCR beta chains were confirmed in vitro to be specific for cytomegalovirus antigens. A total of 164 TCR beta chains were listed by the study as associated with cytomegalovirus.

To prepare the library, the immunoSEQ multiplex PCR assay was applied. Per the authors' processing: A statistical classification framework was developed to diagnose cytomegalovirus status using the catalog of TCR beta chain sequences. TCRdb mirrors the immuneACCESS table, restricted to in-frame sequences. Some clones are absent from its copies; in checked studies, under half trace to an unresolved V gene, and the reason for the others is unknown. The V and J calls and clone size come from that table; D and trimming were worked out from the DNA. This sample holds roughly 140,000 clones; about 88% were observed only once. More than 2.5% of the sample comes from the top ten. V loses 0 bases of germline sequence and J loses 5 bases, and the interval between the two ends is 13 bases. The CDR3 sequence holds 15 residues, the cysteine and phenylalanine included. The CDR3 DNA has 45 bases and is translated from base 1. CDR1 and CDR2, looked up from the germline V gene (reference sequence), are LNHDA and SQIVND.

In regard to this clone: This clone's antigen is unknown. No quality values exist for individual bases; no much larger clone is one base distant.

Donors formed part of the validation cohort, which comprised fewer than 150 subjects and was distinct from the first cohort of over 500 subjects. This chain is built from TRBV19 and TRBJ1-1, with no confident D gene call. Material: PBMCs. This receptor was taken from a woman aged 18-29 years in good health and CMV-seropositive. Read as DNA, the sequence is TGTGCCAGTAGTATAGATCTCGAGCCGGTTACTGAAGCTTTCTTT. It translates as CASSIDLEPVTEAFF.